The sequence of this T cell receptor (beta chain) was determined in a study of blood T cell repertoires in COVID-19. Only in-frame clones appear in the TCRdb table, and some are missing; sequencing was by immunoSEQ multiplex PCR. This repertoire shows tens of thousands of clones, about nine tenths found once; its top ten account for 3.2%. The origin of this receptor is a man in his fifties or sixties with active COVID-19. The sample comprised peripheral blood.

The CDR3 sequence: CASTGITDTQYF. CDR3 sequence (DNA): TGTGCCAGTACAGGCATCACAGATACGCAGTATTTT. The chain recombines TRBV9 with TRBJ2-3; D is possibly TRBD1 (5 bases). Between the trimmed V and J ends, which lost 8 bases and 2 bases, there was a span of 9 bases. CDR3 size: 12 residues. Germline V CDR1 and CDR2: SGDLS, YYNGEE.